This T cell receptor beta chain was captured by sequencing in a study of control samples from healthy donors and cancer patients. Clones were read by immunoSEQ multiplex PCR, and TCRdb kept only the in-frame ones, dropping some. The sample lists tens of thousands of clones, roughly 89% seen once, with less than 9% in the top ten. Germline trimming cut 2 bases from V and 0 bases from J; bases unmatched to any gene: 8. The CDR3 contains 16 residues. CDR1 and CDR2 from the germline V gene are GTSNPN and SVGIG (reference sequence). The J gene is TRBJ2-7, the V gene TRBV30; 9 bases are a match to TRBD2. The source material was blood. The receptor's source is a woman aged 60-70 years in good health. The CDR3: CAWSTPRGGDSYEQYF. CDR3 coding DNA: TGTGCCTGGAGTACCCCCCGCGGGGGGGACTCCTACGAGCAGTACTTC.